This note documents a single T cell receptor beta chain sequence. This clonotype was found many times. Its antigen is unknown. Within one base of it there is no much larger clone, and no base qualities were kept. Library preparation was by multiplex PCR. Sequencing relied on an Illumina HiSeq 4000. CDR3 regions were amplified by Arm-PCR with iRepertoire HTBI primers to construct TCR beta libraries. Before sequencing, the PCR products underwent gel purification. In the authors' own workflow: Across samples, fewer than 70 TRBV and roughly 13 TRBJ segments were identified and used for gene usage analysis of CDR3 amino acid clonotypes. COPE and FqMerger were used to merge the filtered high-quality paired reads into contigs. BLAST was used to align contigs to IMGT TRBV, TRBD and TRBJ reference genes, with CDR3 defined following IMGT. Clonotypes above 0.1% frequency were classified as highly expanded clones. Shannon entropy served as the measure of repertoire diversity, while the Gini coefficient captured V-J evenness. A clonotype was considered public if more than one individual shared it. TCRdb ran its own pipeline on the public reads, namely fastp trimming at Q25 and MiXCR clone calling, and kept in-frame beta chains. Here each entry gathers all rows of one CDR3 protein and keeps the most common genes and DNA. TCRdb assigned the V and J calls; the authors' analysis was not used. The sample table shows about 350,000 distinct CDR3 sequences, and about 17% are seen once. Together, the top ten hold around 20% of the sample.

These data originate in a study of regulatory T cells in long-lasting Graves disease (dated by TCRdb to about 2021). Broadly, across the study: Antithyroid drugs had been taken for less than 3 months by newly diagnosed Graves' disease patients. This study used TCR sequencing and RNA sequencing of peripheral blood to compare persistent Graves' disease patients against newly diagnosed Graves' disease patients. The study was conducted in China and was registered as a clinical trial. TCR sequencing covered some 13 persistent and roughly 20 newly diagnosed Graves' disease patients, 33 samples in total.

Results the study describes overall, beyond this receptor: A larger number of public clonotypes was shared among persistent patients (about 2,700) than among newly diagnosed patients (roughly 970). Persistent disease showed preferential use of TRBV28, TRBJ1-2 and TRBJ2-5, whereas newly diagnosed disease favored TRBV20-1 and TRBJ2-1. Because the primary lesion, thyroid tissue, could not be accessed, the study looked at peripheral blood alone. Compared with newly diagnosed patients, persistent Graves' disease patients had lower TCR Shannon entropy and fewer highly expanded clones, which suggests clonal expansion. The authors noted that the small sample size was a limitation that may lower accuracy. Sequencing and analysis were limited to the TCR beta chain.

Taken with the paper, the label for time point translates to: newly diagnosed GD, antithyroid drugs for less than 3 months. For both TCR sequencing and RNA sequencing, RNA was extracted from PBMCs using TRIzol. The diagnosis of Graves' disease followed American Thyroid Association guidelines. Recruitment of patients was carried out at an endocrinology department in Xi'an, China. Each patient gave approximately 10 milliliters of peripheral blood, collected in an EDTA anticoagulant tube. PBMCs were isolated by Ficoll Paque Plus density gradient separation without further T cell sorting. An Agilent 2100 Bioanalyzer and agarose gel were used to assess RNA quality, and a NanoDrop 2000 was used to measure RNA concentration. Measured from the cysteine to the phenylalanine, the CDR3 is 15 residues long. Only the CDR3 DNA is retained, 45 bases long and in frame from the first base. The germline V gene gives CDR1 as SNHLY and CDR2 as FYNNEI. Trimming leaves V shorter by 7 bases and J shorter by 4 bases, with the junction holding 12 bases beyond the gene matches.

The same sample was also studied in work on T cells in Graves' hyperthyroidism and ophthalmopathy. Taken from the second paper: Stable Graves' hyperthyroidism was defined as no progression to ophthalmopathy during 18 months of follow-up. Hyperthyroidism patients were aged 18 to 65 years and newly diagnosed, with disease duration of less than 2 months. Patients with uncontrolled infections, other autoimmune diseases, pregnancy or lactation were excluded. Diagnoses were based on clinical symptoms, serum thyroxine and TRAb, thyroid ultrasound and orbital computed tomography. The TCR CDR3 was subjected to a first round of RT-PCR using the HTBI primer set and the Qiagen OneStep RT-PCR kit. Blood samples also contained most of the expanded thyroid clonotypes (frequency above 0.001), which suggests that blood repertoires may reflect thyroid immune responses. A model built on a 13 V-J signature distinguished ophthalmopathy from stable hyperthyroidism, reaching roughly 88% sensitivity and around 81% specificity in cross-validation and 80%/75% in testing. In validation, progression to ophthalmopathy was predicted by the model with about 70% sensitivity and roughly 72% specificity, a median of about 6.4 months before onset. A discovery cohort of about 95 patients, roughly 43 with Graves' ophthalmopathy and 55 to 65 with stable Graves' hyperthyroidism, was used to find distinguishing TCR V-J signatures. Whether ophthalmopathy could be predicted prospectively was tested in an independent validation cohort made up of under 20 hyperthyroidism patients plus 17 patients who later progressed to ophthalmopathy. The 100 or so discovery patients were randomly split 7:3 into training and test sets. In addition, the study compared T-cell repertoires in thyroid tissue and in blood from roughly six Graves' hyperthyroidism patients. After blood sampling, hyperthyroidism patients were treated with methimazole at a starting dose of 30 mg daily, and ophthalmopathy patients were treated with high-dose intravenous methylprednisolone. Libraries were constructed in a second round of multiplex PCR, after which size selection and purification were performed. The libraries were sequenced on an Illumina HiSeq2000 using paired-end 100 bp reads. Raw data were processed with SOAPnuke, discarding reads with adapters, uncalled bases, mean Phred below 15, or no exact constant-primer or identifier match. High-quality paired reads were merged using COPE v1.2.5, and each unique nucleotide sequence was defined as a clonotype. MiTCR v1.1 was used to align clonotypes to the IMGT TRBV, TRBD and TRBJ reference segments. Analysis was restricted to V-J combinations with a frequency above 0.0001, which covered roughly 99% of repertoires. The TCS score was defined as F50 (clonal expansion) divided by E x V (chaos), with BLOSUM62-based TCRdist calculated between CDR3 peptides within each V-J. Welch's t-statistics and random forest reduced just over 500 V-J features to around 14, which were used in a naive Bayes classifier (R e1071). No statistical method was used to set the sample size in advance, and investigators knew the group allocation. TCR Vbeta CDR3 sequencing of approximately 140 peripheral blood samples (approximately 44 ophthalmopathy, around 80 hyperthyroidism and roughly 17 progressor patients) is reported in the paper.

The receptor was isolated from a woman younger than 30 with Graves disease. Donor details come from another sample of the same person, matched by shared clones. The material was peripheral blood mononuclear cells (PBMCs), obtained at new diagnosis, from a patient treated with antithyroid drugs. Rearrangement joined TRBV2 to TRBJ2-7, and 8 bases in between align with TRBD1. The DNA is TGTGCCAGCATTCCCGGTAGGGACAGGTCTTACGAGCAGTACTTC. It codes for CASIPGRDRSYEQYF. The reference TRBV2 and TRBJ2-7 proteins fill in what lies around the CDR3, so the full variable domain reads EPEVTQTPSHQVTQMGQEVILRCVPISNHLYFYWYRQILGQKVEFLVSFYNNEISEKSEIFDDQFSVERPDGSNFTLKIRSTKLEDSAMYFCASIPGRDRSYEQYFGPGTRLTVT.